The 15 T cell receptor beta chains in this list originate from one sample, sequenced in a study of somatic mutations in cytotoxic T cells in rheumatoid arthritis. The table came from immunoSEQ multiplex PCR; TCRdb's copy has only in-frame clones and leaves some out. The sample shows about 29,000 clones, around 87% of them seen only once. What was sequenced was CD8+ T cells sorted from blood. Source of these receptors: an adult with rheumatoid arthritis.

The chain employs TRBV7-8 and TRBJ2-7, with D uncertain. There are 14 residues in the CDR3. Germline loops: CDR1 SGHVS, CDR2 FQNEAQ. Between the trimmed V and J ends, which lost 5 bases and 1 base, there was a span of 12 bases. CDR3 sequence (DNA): TGTGCCAGCAGCCCCTTGGTACTTTCCTACGAGCAGTACTTC. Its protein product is CASSPLVLSYEQYF.

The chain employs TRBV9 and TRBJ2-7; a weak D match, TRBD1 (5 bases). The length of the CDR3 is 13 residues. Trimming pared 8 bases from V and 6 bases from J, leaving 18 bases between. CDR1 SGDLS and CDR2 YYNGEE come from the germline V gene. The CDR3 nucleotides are TGTGCCAGTAACCCCGCAGGGTTAGGCGAGCAGTACTTC. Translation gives CASNPAGLGEQYF. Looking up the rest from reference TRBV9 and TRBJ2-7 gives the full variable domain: DSGVTQTPKHLITATGQRVTLRCSPRSGDLSVYWYQQSLDQGLQFLIQYYNGEERAKGNILERFSAQQFPDLHSELNLSSLELGDSALYFCASNPAGLGEQYFGPGTRLTVT.

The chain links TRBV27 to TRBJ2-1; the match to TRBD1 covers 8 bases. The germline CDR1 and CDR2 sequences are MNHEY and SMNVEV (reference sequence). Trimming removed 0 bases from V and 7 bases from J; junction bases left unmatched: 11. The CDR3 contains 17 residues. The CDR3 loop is CASSLSAGGSPMNEQFF. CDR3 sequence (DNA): TGTGCCAGCAGTTTATCGGCAGGGGGCTCCCCAATGAATGAGCAGTTCTTC.

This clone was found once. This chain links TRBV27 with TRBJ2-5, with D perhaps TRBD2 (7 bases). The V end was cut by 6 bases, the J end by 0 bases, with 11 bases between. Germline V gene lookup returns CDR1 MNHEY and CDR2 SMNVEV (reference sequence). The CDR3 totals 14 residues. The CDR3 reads CASRRGPHQETQYF. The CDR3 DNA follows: TGTGCCAGCAGGCGGGGGCCGCACCAAGAGACCCAGTACTTC.

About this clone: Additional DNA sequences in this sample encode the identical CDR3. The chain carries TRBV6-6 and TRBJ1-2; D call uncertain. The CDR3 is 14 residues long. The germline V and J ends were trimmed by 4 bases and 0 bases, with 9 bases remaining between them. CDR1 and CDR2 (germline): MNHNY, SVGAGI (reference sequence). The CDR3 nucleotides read TGTGCCAGCAGTTTCGCCGGACCTAACTATGGCTACACCTTC. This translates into CASSFAGPNYGYTF.

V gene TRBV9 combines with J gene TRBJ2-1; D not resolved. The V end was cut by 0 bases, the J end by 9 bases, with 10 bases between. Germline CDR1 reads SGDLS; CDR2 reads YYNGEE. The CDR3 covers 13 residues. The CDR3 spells CASSVAWGFEQFF. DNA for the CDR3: TGTGCCAGCAGCGTAGCTTGGGGTTTTGAGCAGTTCTTC. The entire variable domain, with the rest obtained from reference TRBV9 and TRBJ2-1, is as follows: DSGVTQTPKHLITATGQRVTLRCSPRSGDLSVYWYQQSLDQGLQFLIQYYNGEERAKGNILERFSAQQFPDLHSELNLSSLELGDSALYFCASSVAWGFEQFFGPGTRLTVL.

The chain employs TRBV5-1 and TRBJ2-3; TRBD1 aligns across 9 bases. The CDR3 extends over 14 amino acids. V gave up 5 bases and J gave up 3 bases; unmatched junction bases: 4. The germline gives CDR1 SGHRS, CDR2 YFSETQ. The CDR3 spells CASSSGQGTDTQYF. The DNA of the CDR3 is TGCGCCAGCAGTTCAGGACAGGGGACAGATACGCAGTATTTT.

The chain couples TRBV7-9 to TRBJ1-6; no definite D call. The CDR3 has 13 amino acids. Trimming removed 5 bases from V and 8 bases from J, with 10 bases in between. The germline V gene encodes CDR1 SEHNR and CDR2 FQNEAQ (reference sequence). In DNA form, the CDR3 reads TGTGCCAGCAGCCCCCCGTACGATTCACCCCTCCACTTT. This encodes CASSPPYDSPLHF.

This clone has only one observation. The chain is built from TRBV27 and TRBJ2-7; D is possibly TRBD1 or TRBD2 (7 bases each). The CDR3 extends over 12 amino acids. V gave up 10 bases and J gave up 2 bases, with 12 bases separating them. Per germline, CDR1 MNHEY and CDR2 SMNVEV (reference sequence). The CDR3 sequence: CATRGGPYEQYF. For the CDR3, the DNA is TGTGCCACCAGGGGGGGTCCCTACGAGCAGTACTTC.

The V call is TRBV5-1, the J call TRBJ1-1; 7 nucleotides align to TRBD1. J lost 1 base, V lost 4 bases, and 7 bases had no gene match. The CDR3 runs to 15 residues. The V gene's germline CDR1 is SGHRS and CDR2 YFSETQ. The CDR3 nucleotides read TGCGCCAGCAGCCGAGGGACAGACGAGAACACTGAAGCTTTCTTT. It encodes CASSRGTDENTEAFF.

The CDR3 bases are TGTGCCAGCAGCTTAGCGGCCGACGGCAGCAATCAGCCCCAGCATTTT. This codes for CASSLAADGSNQPQHF. This chain links TRBV7-6 with TRBJ1-5; D remains unclear. V lost 0 bases and J lost 1, with 10 bases in between. Germline V CDR1 and CDR2: SGHVS, FNYEAQ. The CDR3 has 16 residues.

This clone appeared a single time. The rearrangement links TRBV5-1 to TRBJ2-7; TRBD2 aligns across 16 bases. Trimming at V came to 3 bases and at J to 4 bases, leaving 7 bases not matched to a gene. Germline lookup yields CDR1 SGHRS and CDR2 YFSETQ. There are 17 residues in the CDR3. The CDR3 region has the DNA TGCGCCAGCAGCTCCGGGACTAGCGGGAGGGGTTTTTACGAGCAGTACTTC. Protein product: CASSSGTSGRGFYEQYF.

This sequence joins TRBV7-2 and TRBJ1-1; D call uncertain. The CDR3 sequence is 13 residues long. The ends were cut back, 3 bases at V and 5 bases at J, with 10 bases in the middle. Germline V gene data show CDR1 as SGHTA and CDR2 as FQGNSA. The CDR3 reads CASSFASGTEAFF. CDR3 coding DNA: TGTGCCAGCAGCTTTGCGTCGGGGACTGAAGCTTTCTTT.

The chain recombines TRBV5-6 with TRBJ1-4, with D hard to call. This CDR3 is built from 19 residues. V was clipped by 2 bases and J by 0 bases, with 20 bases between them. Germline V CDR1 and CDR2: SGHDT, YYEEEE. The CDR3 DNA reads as TGTGCCAGCAGCTTCATGACGGACGGCTATTACCCAACTAATGAAAAACTGTTTTTT. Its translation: CASSFMTDGYYPTNEKLFF.

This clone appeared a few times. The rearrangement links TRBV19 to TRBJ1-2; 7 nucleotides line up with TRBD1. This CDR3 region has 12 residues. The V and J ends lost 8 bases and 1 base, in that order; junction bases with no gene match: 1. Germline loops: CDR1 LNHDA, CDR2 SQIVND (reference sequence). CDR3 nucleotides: TGTGCCAGTGCAGGGGGTAACTATGGCTACACCTTC. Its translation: CASAGGNYGYTF. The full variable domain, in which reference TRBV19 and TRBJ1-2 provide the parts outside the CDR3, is DGGITQSPKYLFRKEGQNVTLSCEQNLNHDAMYWYRQDPGQGLRLIYYSQIVNDFQKGDIAEGYSVSREKKESFPLTVTSAQKNPTAFYLCASAGGNYGYTFGSGTRLTVV.